This T cell receptor beta chain comes out of a study of blood T cell repertoires in COVID-19. Study overall: Collection of acute and convalescent COVID-19 samples took place in the United States, Italy and Spain. Nucleic acid was either cDNA or gDNA, and it came from T cells, B-cell-depleted T cells, or PBMCs.

Assay used: immunoSEQ multiplex PCR; TCRdb lists only in-frame clones, some missing. Here the sample spans about 240,000 clones, about 86% being singletons. Input material: peripheral blood. This TCR was recovered from a woman in her forties or fifties with COVID-19, enrolled during active disease.

The chain's CDR3 is CASSIEGGGFTDTQYF. CDR3 sequence (DNA): TGTGCCAGTAGTATTGAAGGCGGGGGGTTCACAGATACGCAGTATTTT. The rearrangement links TRBV19 to TRBJ2-3; TRBD2 matches at 8 bases. Per the germline V gene, CDR1 is LNHDA and CDR2 is SQIVND (reference sequence). V lost 3 bases to trimming and J lost 2 bases; unmatched junction nucleotides: 7. There are 16 residues in the CDR3. Based on the CDR3 plus reference TRBV19 and TRBJ2-3, the full variable domain is DGGITQSPKYLFRKEGQNVTLSCEQNLNHDAMYWYRQDPGQGLRLIYYSQIVNDFQKGDIAEGYSVSREKKESFPLTVTSAQKNPTAFYLCASSIEGGGFTDTQYFGPGTRLTVL.